The source of this TCR beta chain is a study of blood T cells in healthy people across ages. The V end was cut by 5 bases, the J end by 3 bases, with 9 bases between. CDR1 is SGHAT and CDR2 is FQNNGV in the germline V gene. The CDR3 has 13 residues. A J-beta primer mix and a sample-barcoded 5' primer were used in a second PCR of roughly 6 to 11 cycles. TCRdb ran MiXCR on the 5' RACE reads and lists one entry per CDR3 protein. Found here are some 1.5 million distinct CDR3 sequences, 28% of them singletons; the top ten hold over 7%. This clonotype occurred a few times. The target antigen is unknown. The authors drew around 9.3 milliliters of peripheral blood from each donor. Study results and limitations: Diversity was higher, and naive CD4+ cells more numerous, in long-lived donors than in aged donors.

The clonotype originates from a woman aged 25 to 39 in good health. The sample was blood. The chain carries TRBV11-2 and TRBJ2-3; D is perhaps TRBD1 (5 bases). In nucleotides, the CDR3 is TGTGCCAGCAGCCCGACAGAGACAGATACGCAGTATTTT. Amino acids: CASSPTETDTQYF.